This record concerns one T cell receptor (beta chain) sequence. The entry originates in a study of blood T cell repertoires in COVID-19. The CDR3 has 15 amino acids. Germline CDR1 ENHRY, CDR2 SYGVKD. V was pared by 6 bases and J by 0 bases, with 12 bases between. Original processing methods: Scientists estimated how many nucleated cells there were by amplifying reference gene primers. Produced via immunoSEQ multiplex PCR; TCRdb's table is partial and in-frame only. The D gene and trimming were derived from the DNA, and the V and J assignments and clone size from that table. There are 70,000 to 95,000 clones in the sample; 85% occur only once, and about an eighth lies in the top ten.

What was sequenced was peripheral blood. This chain uses TRBV10-3 with TRBJ2-1, with D tentatively TRBD2 (6 bases). The sequence was collected from a woman aged 70-85 years with active or convalescent COVID-19. CDR3 sequence (DNA): TGTGCCATCAGGGGGGACTCTAGCTCCTACAATGAGCAGTTCTTC. It yields the protein CAIRGDSSSYNEQFF.